This TCR beta chain was sequenced during a study of identical twins. Points from the study as a whole: The conclusions drew on cross-sectional statistical analysis instead of tracking the same donors. In zero-insertion analyses, partial confounding could arise from invariant MAIT and iNKT cells.

Germline V lookup: CDR1 LNHNV, CDR2 YYDKDF (reference sequence). Trimming left V 4 bases short and J 3 bases short, with 10 bases between. CDR3 length: 14 amino acids. This clonotype was observed many times. The target antigen is unknown. A universal primer site came from template switching; cDNA carried unique molecular identifiers. TCRdb reprocessed the 5' RACE reads with MiXCR, giving one entry per CDR3 protein. The sample includes roughly 690,000 distinct CDR3 sequences, around 6.1% of them seen just once. The receptor was isolated from a man aged 18 to 29 in good health. The chain joins TRBV15 to TRBJ1-5; unclear D gene. Sequenced material: naive T cells sorted from blood. DNA for the CDR3: TGTGCCACCAGCAAAGAGAATTCCAATCAGCCCCAGCATTTT. As protein: CATSKENSNQPQHF.